The following is a TCR beta chain sequence with its context. Germline lookup yields CDR1 DFQATT and CDR2 SNEGSKA (reference sequence). J was trimmed by 4 bases and V by 3 bases; bases with no gene match: 10. The CDR3 is 15 residues long. This entry belongs to a study of blood T cell repertoires in COVID-19. Study details: The cDNA or gDNA used as material had been derived from T cells, B-cell-depleted T cells, or PBMCs.

The repertoire was sequenced with immunoSEQ multiplex PCR; TCRdb's copy has only in-frame clones and lacks some. This sample has around 700,000 clones; more than 80% occur once, and the top ten carry roughly 0.26%. The clonotype was recovered from a woman aged 18-29 years with acute or convalescent COVID-19. The chain couples TRBV20-1 to TRBJ2-3, with 7 bases fitting TRBD2. The sequenced sample was peripheral blood. Here the CDR3 DNA reads TGCAGTGCTAGTCGGTCTAGCGGCATCGCAGATACGCAGTATTTT. It encodes CSASRSSGIADTQYF.